This entry features one TCR beta chain sequence. Its specificity is unknown. The sample belongs to a study of blood T cells in healthy people across ages. Germline V gene lookup returns CDR1 SGDLS and CDR2 YYNGEE. This CDR3 contains 14 residues. Together with a sample-barcoded 5' primer, a J-beta primer mix was included in a second PCR lasting about 6 to 11 cycles. Each CDR3 protein is one row after TCRdb ran MiXCR on the 5' RACE reads. The repertoire includes over 1,300,000 distinct CDR3 sequences, roughly 64% of them detected once, and under 8.5% sits in the top ten. Study findings and constraints: Changes in expanded clonotypes were possibly confounded, as the CMV status of donors was unknown.

V is TRBV9 and J is TRBJ2-5, with 10 bases aligning to TRBD1. Gene TRBJ2-7 matches the end of the DNA better, so the J call may be wrong. Sequenced sample: blood. This TCR was recovered from a man younger than 35 in good health. The CDR3 loop is CASSEGQGWYEQYF. DNA of the CDR3: TGTGCCAGCAGCGAGGGACAGGGGTGGTACGAGCAGTACTTC.